This TCR beta chain appears in the sequencing data of a study of control samples from healthy donors and cancer patients. Sequencing used immunoSEQ multiplex PCR; TCRdb keeps in-frame clones, though not all of them. The sample includes some 100,000 clones, 90% seen only once; the top ten take 4.4%. Germline CDR1 KGHSH, CDR2 LQKENI. The CDR3 contains 16 residues. V lost 2 bases to trimming and J lost 5 bases; unmatched junction nucleotides: 7. Specimen: blood. The genes are TRBV18 and TRBJ2-1; 9 positions agree with TRBD1. The receptor comes from a human donor in good health. The donor label of this sample is uncertain. CDR3 sequence: CASSPSRDRVDNEQFF. The CDR3 DNA reads TGTGCCAGCTCACCATCGCGGGACAGGGTCGACAATGAGCAGTTCTTC.